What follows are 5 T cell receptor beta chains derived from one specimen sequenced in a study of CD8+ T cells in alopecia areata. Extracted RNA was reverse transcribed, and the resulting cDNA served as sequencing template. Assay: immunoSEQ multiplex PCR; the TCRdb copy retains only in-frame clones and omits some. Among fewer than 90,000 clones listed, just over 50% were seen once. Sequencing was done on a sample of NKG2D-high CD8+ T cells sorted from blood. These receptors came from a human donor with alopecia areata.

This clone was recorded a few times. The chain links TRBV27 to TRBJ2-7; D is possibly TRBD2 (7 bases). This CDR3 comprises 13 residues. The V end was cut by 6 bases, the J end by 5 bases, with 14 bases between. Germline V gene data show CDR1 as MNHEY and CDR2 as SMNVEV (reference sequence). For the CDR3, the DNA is TGTGCCAGCAGATCCGGAGGGGGGGACGAGCAGTACTTC. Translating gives CASRSGGGDEQYF.

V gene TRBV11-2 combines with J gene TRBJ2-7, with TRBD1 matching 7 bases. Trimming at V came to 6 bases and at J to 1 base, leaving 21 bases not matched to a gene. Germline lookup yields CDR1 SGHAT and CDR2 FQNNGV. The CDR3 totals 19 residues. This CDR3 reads CASSSPGTDNLSASYEQYF. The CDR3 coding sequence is TGTGCCAGCAGTAGCCCCGGGACAGATAACCTTAGCGCTTCCTACGAGCAGTACTTC.

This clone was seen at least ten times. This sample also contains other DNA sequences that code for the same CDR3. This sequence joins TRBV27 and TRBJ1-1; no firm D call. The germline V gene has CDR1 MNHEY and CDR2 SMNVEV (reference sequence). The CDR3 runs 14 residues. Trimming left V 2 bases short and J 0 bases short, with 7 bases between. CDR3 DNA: TGTGCCAGCAGTTTAAGTGTGATGAACACTGAAGCTTTCTTT. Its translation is CASSLSVMNTEAFF.

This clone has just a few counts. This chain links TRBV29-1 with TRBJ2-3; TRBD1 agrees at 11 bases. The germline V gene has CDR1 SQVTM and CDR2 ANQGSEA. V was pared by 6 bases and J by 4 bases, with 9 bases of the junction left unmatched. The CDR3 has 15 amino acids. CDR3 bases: TGCAGCGTGGCCCCCGGACAGGGGGCAGCAGATACGCAGTATTTT. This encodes CSVAPGQGAADTQYF.

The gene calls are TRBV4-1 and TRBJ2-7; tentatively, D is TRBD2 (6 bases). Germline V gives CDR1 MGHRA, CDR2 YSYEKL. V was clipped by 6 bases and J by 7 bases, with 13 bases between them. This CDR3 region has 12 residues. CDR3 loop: CASREGGGEQYF. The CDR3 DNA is TGCGCCAGCAGGGAGGGAGGCGGGGAGCAGTACTTC.